One sample yielded the 2 T cell receptor beta chains listed below, sequenced in a study of blood T cell repertoires in COVID-19. Measured with immunoSEQ multiplex PCR; TCRdb has only the in-frame clones, and not every one. The sample records roughly 330,000 clones, about 85% being singletons. The material sequenced was PBMCs or T cells enriched from blood (not recorded which). The receptors originated from a woman in her 30s who had recovered from COVID-19.

The chain combines TRBV18 with TRBJ2-1; 8 bases agree with TRBD1. The CDR3 has 15 residues. After removal of 6 bases from V and 9 bases from J, the junction contained 13 bases not matched to a gene. Per germline, CDR1 KGHSH and CDR2 LQKENI. The CDR3 reads CASSPGTGRAGEQFF. In DNA form, the CDR3 reads TGTGCCAGCTCCCCCGGGACAGGCAGGGCGGGTGAGCAGTTCTTC.

A remark on this clone: The junction differs from germline at one of its ends, possibly a read error. This chain's CDR3 is CASSESGSGRYEPAF. As DNA, the CDR3 is TGTGCCAGCAGTGAATCCGGTTCAGGGAGGTACGAACCCGCCTTT. The chain is built from TRBV2 and TRBJ1-3, with D perhaps matching TRBD1 (5 bases). The V gene's germline CDR1 is SNHLY and CDR2 FYNNEI. The CDR3 is made up of 15 amino acids.